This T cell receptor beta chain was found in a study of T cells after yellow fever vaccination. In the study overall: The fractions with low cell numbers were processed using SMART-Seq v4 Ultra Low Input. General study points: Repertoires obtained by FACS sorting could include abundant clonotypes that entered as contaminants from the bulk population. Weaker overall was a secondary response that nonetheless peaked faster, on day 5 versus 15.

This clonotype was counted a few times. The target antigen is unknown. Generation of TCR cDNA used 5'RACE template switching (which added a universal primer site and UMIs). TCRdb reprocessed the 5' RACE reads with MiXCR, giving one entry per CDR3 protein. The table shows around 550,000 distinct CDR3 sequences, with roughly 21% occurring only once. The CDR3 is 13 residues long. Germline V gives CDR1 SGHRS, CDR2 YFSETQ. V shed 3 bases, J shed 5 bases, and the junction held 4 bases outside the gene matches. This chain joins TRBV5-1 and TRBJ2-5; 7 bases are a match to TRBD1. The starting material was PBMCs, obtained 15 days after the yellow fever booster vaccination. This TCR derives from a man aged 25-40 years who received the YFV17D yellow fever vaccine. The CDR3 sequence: CASSSGTAETQYF. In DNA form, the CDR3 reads TGCGCCAGCAGCTCCGGGACAGCGGAGACCCAGTACTTC. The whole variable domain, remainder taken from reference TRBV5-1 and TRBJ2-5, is KAGVTQTPRYLIKTRGQQVTLSCSPISGHRSVSWYQQTPGQGLQFLFEYFSETQRNKGNFPGRFSGRQFSNSRSEMNVSTLELGDSALYLCASSSGTAETQYFGPGTRLLVL.